A selection of T cell receptor beta chains follows, all from one sample in a study of blood T cell repertoires in COVID-19. The assay was immunoSEQ multiplex PCR, and TCRdb's table has in-frame clones only and misses some. The table has roughly 340,000 clones, roughly 89% seen once. Sequenced material: peripheral blood. Source of these receptors: a woman between 18 and 30 years old who had recovered from COVID-19. Each CDR3 is given with its conserved first and last residue. The size of a clone is reported for some rows only, either as once, few or many, or as a class for expanded clones.

v_gene	j_gene	len	abundance	CDR3aa
TRBV7-9	TRBJ2-1	18	.	CASSFTLGLADTYNEQFF
TRBV27	TRBJ2-1	13	.	CASSLGLYNEQFF
TRBV2	TRBJ2-5	14	.	CASRYWREEETQYF
TRBV6-2/TRBV6-3	TRBJ2-1	13	.	CASSYGERNEQFF
TRBV18	TRBJ2-2	14	few	CASSPQRGTGELFF
TRBV5-1	TRBJ1-4	14	.	CASSRTGAIEKLFF
TRBV7-2	TRBJ2-1	15	.	CASSQTSGTYNEQFF
TRBV6-2/TRBV6-3	TRBJ2-1	15	.	CASSSRREGSNEQFF
TRBV2	TRBJ1-4	16	once	CASSVRRPAEGEKLFF
TRBV6-5	TRBJ2-1	13	.	CASTGGPYNEQFF